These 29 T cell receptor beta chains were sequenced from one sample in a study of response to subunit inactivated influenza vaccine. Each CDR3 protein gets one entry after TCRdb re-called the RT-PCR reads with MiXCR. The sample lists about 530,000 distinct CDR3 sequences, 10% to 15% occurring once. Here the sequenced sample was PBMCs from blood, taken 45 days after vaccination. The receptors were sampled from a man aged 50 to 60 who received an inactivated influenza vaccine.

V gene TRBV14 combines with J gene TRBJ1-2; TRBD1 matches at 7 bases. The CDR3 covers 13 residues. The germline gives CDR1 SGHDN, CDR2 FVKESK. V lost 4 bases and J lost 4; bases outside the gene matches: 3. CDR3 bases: TGTGCCAGCAGCCGCGGACAGGTCTATGGCTACACCTTC. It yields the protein CASSRGQVYGYTF.

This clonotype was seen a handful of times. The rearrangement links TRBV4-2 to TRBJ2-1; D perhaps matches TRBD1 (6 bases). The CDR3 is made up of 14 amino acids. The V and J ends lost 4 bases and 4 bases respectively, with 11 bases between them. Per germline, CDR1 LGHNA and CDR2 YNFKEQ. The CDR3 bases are TGTGCCAGCAGCCCGAGCGACAGGTACAATGAGCAGTTCTTC. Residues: CASSPSDRYNEQFF.

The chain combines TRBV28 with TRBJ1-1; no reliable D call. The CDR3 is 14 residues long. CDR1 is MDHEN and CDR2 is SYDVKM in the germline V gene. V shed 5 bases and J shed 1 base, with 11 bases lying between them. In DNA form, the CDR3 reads TGTGCCAGCAGTCAATATATGGGGAACACTGAAGCTTTCTTT. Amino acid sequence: CASSQYMGNTEAFF.

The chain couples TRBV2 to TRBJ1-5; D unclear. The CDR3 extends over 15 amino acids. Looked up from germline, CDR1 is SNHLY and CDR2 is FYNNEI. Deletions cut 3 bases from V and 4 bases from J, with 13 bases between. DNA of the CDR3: TGTGCCAGCAGTGACGGTTCGAGGGCGAATCAGCCCCAGCATTTT. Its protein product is CASSDGSRANQPQHF.

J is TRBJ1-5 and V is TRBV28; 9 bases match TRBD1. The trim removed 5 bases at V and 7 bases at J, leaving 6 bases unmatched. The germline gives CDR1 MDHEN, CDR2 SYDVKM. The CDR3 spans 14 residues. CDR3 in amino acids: CASSPRTGDQPQHF. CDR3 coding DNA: TGTGCCAGCAGTCCCCGGACAGGGGACCAGCCCCAGCATTTT.

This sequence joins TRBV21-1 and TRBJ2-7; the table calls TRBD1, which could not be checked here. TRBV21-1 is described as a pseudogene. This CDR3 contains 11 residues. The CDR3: CASPGSHEQYF. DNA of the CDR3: TGTGCCAGCCCCGGGAGCCACGAGCAGTACTTC.

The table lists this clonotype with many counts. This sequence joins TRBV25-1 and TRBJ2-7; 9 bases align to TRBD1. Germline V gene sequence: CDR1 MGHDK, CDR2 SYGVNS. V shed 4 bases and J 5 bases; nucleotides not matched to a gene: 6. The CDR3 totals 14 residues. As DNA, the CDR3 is TGTGCCAGCAGTGGGACCACAGGGGGCGACGAGCAGTACTTC. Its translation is CASSGTTGGDEQYF.

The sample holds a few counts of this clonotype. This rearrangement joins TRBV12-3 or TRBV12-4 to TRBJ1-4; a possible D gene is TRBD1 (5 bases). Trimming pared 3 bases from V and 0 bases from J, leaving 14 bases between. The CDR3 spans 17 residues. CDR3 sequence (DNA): TGTGCCAGCAGTTTGGTCAGGGAGGGAGCAACTAATGAAAAACTGTTTTTT. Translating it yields CASSLVREGATNEKLFF.

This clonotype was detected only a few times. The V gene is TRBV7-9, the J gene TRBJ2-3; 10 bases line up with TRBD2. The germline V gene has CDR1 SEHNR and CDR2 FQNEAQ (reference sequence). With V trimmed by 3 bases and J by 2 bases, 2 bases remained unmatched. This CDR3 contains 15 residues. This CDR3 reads CASSFSGRATDTQYF. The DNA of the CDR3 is TGTGCCAGCAGCTTCAGCGGGAGGGCCACAGATACGCAGTATTTT.

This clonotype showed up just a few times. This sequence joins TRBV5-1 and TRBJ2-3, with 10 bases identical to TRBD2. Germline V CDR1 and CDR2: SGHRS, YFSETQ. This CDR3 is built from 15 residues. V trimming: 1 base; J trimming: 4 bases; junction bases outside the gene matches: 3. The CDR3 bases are TGCGCCAGCAGCTTGAGCGGGGGGGCGTCAGATACGCAGTATTTT. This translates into CASSLSGGASDTQYF.

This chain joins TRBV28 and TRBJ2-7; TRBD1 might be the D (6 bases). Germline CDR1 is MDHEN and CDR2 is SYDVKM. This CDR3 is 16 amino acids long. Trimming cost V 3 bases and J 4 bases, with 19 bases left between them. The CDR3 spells CASSLGQTRINYEQYF. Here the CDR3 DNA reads TGTGCCAGCAGTTTGGGACAAACAAGAATAAATTACGAGCAGTACTTC.

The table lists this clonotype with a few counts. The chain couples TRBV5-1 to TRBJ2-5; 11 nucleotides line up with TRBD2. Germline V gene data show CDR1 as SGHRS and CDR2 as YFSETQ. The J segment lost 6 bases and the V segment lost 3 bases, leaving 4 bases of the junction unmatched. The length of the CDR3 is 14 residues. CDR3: CASSSGTSGQTQYF. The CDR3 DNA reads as TGCGCCAGCAGCTCCGGGACTAGCGGCCAGACCCAGTACTTC.

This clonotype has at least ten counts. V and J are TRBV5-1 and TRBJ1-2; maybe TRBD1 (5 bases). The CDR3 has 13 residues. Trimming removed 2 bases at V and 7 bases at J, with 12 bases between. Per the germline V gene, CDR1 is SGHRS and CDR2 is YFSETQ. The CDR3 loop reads CASSFRDFVGYTF. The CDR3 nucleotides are TGCGCCAGCAGCTTCCGGGACTTTGTTGGCTACACCTTC.

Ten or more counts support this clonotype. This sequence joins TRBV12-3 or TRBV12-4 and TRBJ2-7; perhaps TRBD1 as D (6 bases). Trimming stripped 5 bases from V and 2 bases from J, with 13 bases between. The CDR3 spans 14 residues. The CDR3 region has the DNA TGTGCCAGCAGTCACTCAGGGGTACCCTACGAGCAGTACTTC. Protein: CASSHSGVPYEQYF.

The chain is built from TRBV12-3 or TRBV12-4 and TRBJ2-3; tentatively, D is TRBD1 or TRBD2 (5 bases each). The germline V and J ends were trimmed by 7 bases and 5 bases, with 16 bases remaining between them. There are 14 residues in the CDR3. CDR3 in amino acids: CASIPGPLQDTQYF. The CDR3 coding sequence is TGTGCCAGCATCCCGGGACCACTTCAAGATACGCAGTATTTT.

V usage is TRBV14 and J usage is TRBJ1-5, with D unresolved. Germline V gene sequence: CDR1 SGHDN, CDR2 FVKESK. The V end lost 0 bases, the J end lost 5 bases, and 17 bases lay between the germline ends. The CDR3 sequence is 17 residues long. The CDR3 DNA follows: TGTGCCAGCAGCCAAGATTTGAACGGTTATCCTCATCAGCCCCAGCATTTT. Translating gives CASSQDLNGYPHQPQHF.

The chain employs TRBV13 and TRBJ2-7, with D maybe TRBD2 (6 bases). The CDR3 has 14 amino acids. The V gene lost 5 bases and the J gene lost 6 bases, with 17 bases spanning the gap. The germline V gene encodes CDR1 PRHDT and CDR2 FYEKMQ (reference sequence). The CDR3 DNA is TGTGCCAGCAGCGATGGCGGGACCCCCGCCGAGCAGTACTTC. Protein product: CASSDGGTPAEQYF.

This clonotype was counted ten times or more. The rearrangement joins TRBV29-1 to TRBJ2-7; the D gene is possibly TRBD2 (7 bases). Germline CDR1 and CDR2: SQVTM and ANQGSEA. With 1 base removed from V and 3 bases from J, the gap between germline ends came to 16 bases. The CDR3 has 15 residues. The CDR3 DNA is TGCAGCGTTGAAGGATGGGAGGGGGGAATCTACGAGCAGTACTTC. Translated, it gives CSVEGWEGGIYEQYF.

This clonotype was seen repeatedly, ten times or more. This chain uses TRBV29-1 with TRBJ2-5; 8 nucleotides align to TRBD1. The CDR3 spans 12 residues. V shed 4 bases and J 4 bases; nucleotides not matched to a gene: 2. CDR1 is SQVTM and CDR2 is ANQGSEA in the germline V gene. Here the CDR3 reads CSVGRGRETQYF. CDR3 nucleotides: TGCAGCGTTGGCAGGGGGCGAGAGACCCAGTACTTC.

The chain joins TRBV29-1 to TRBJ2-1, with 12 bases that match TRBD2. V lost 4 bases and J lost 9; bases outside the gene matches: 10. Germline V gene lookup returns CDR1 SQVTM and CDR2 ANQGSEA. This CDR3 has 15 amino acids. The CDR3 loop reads CSVGFSSGGASEQFF. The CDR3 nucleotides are TGCAGCGTTGGTTTCTCTAGCGGGGGGGCAAGTGAGCAGTTCTTC.

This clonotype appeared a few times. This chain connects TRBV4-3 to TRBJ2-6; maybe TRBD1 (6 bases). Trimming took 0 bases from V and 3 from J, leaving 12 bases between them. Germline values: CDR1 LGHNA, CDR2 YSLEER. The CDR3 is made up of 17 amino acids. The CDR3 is CASSQDIWGLGANVLTF. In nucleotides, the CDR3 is TGCGCCAGCAGCCAAGATATTTGGGGGCTTGGGGCCAACGTCCTGACTTTC.

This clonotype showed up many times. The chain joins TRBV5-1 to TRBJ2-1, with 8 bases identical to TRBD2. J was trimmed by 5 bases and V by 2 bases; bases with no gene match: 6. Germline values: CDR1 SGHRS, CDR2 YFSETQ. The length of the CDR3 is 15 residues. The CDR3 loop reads CASSLHGTRDNEQFF. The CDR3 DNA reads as TGCGCCAGCAGCTTACACGGGACTAGAGACAATGAGCAGTTCTTC.

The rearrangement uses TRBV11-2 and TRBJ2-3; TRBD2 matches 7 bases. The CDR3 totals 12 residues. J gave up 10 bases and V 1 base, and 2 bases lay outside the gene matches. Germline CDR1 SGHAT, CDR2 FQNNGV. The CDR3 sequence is CASSLGGGPQYF. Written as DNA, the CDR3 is TGTGCCAGCAGCTTAGGGGGGGGACCGCAGTATTTT.

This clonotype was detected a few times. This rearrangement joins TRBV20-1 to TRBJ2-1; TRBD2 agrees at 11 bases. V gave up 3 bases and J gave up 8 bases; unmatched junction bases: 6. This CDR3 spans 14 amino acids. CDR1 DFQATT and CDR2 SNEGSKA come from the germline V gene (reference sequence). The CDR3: CSASIAGGPHEQFF. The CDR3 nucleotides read TGCAGTGCTAGTATAGCGGGAGGGCCCCATGAGCAGTTCTTC.

As DNA, the CDR3 is TGTGCCAGCAGCTCCCTCCAGACCCCCTACGAGCAGTACTTC. Its protein product is CASSSLQTPYEQYF. The chain joins TRBV5-6 to TRBJ2-7, with unresolved D. CDR3 length equals 14 residues. V shed 3 bases and J shed 2 bases, with 12 bases lying between them. Germline CDR1 SGHDT, CDR2 YYEEEE. The full variable domain, completed using reference TRBV5-6 and TRBJ2-7, is DAGVTQSPTHLIKTRGQQVTLRCSPKSGHDTVSWYQQALGQGPQFIFQYYEEEERQRGNFPDRFSGHQFPNYSSELNVNALLLGDSALYLCASSSLQTPYEQYFGPGTRLTVT.

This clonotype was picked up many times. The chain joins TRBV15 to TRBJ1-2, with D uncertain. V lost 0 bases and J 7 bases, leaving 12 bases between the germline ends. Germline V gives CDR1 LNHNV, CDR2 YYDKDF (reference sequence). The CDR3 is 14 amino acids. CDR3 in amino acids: CATSREAGLPGYTF. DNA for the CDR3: TGTGCCACCAGCAGAGAGGCAGGACTTCCTGGCTACACCTTC.

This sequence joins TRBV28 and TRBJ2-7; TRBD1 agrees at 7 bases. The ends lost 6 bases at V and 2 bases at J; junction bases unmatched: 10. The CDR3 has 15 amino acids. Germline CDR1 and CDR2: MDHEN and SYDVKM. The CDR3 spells CASRPDRASPYEQYF. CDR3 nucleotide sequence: TGTGCCAGCAGACCCGACAGGGCCTCCCCCTACGAGCAGTACTTC. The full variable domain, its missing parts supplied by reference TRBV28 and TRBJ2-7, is DVKVTQSSRYLVKRTGEKVFLECVQDMDHENMFWYRQDPGLGLRLIYFSYDVKMKEKGDIPEGYSVSREKKERFSLILESASTNQTSMYLCASRPDRASPYEQYFGPGTRLTVT.

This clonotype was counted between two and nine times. The CDR3 reads CASRATGISYNEQFF. The DNA for the CDR3 is TGTGCCAGCAGGGCGACAGGGATTTCCTACAATGAGCAGTTCTTC. The chain couples TRBV6-1 to TRBJ2-1, with 7 bases matching TRBD1. V lost 6 bases, J lost 1 base, and 6 bases stayed unmatched. Germline V gives CDR1 MNHNS, CDR2 SASEGT. The CDR3 covers 15 residues.

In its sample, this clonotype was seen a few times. The CDR3 sequence: CASWPGLGNEQFF. DNA of the CDR3: TGTGCCAGCTGGCCGGGGCTCGGGAATGAGCAGTTCTTC. The chain combines TRBV18 with TRBJ2-1; D possibly uses TRBD1 or TRBD2 (5 bases each). In germline, CDR1 is KGHSH, CDR2 LQKENI. The CDR3 spans 13 residues. Trimming removed 7 bases at V and 7 bases at J, with 14 bases between.